These 19 T cell receptor beta chains came from one sample sequenced in a study of long-term antiretroviral therapy in people with HIV. Run at survey level, the immunoSEQ assay was version v3.0. Only in-frame clones appear in the TCRdb table, and some are missing; sequencing was by immunoSEQ multiplex PCR. Of about 12,000 clones listed, about 87% are singletons. This specimen was unsorted PBMCs, taken 2.1 years after starting antiretroviral therapy. These receptors were collected from a woman between 40 and 50 years old with HIV.

The chain carries TRBV19 and TRBJ1-5; D gene ambiguous. The CDR3 is 15 amino acids. The V end was cut by 3 bases, the J end by 3 bases, with 12 bases between. Germline V gene sequence: CDR1 LNHDA, CDR2 SQIVND (reference sequence). The DNA of the CDR3 is TGTGCCAGTAGTATCCTTGAAGGTTCCAATCAGCCCCAGCATTTT. It is translated as CASSILEGSNQPQHF.

The chain carries TRBV18 and TRBJ2-1; D not resolved. Per germline, CDR1 KGHSH and CDR2 LQKENI. This CDR3 has 13 residues. With 2 bases removed from V and 4 bases from J, the gap between germline ends came to 6 bases. The CDR3 sequence: CASSPGRYNEQFF. The DNA for the CDR3 is TGTGCCAGCTCACCAGGGCGGTACAATGAGCAGTTCTTC.

The chain recombines TRBV7-9 with TRBJ2-1, with D perhaps being TRBD1 or TRBD2 (5 bases each). CDR1 and CDR2 (germline): SEHNR, FQNEAQ (reference sequence). The CDR3 is 15 amino acids. Trimming removed 1 base from V and 2 bases from J, with 9 bases in between. The CDR3 DNA reads as TGTGCCAGCAGCTTAGGGCGAGGGGCCTACAATGAGCAGTTCTTC. Amino acids: CASSLGRGAYNEQFF.

V and J are TRBV5-4 and TRBJ1-2; 7 bases are a match to TRBD1. CDR3 size: 16 residues. Germline-derived CDR1 and CDR2 are SGHNT and YYREEE (reference sequence). V lost 3 bases and J lost 1; bases outside the gene matches: 9. The CDR3 DNA follows: TGTGCCAGCAGCTCCCTAGACAGGGCCAATAACTATGGCTACACCTTC. As protein: CASSSLDRANNYGYTF.

The chain has TRBV30 and TRBJ1-1; 9 bases agree with TRBD1. Germline CDR1 GTSNPN, CDR2 SVGIG (reference sequence). The V segment lost 5 bases and the J segment 4 bases; nucleotides outside the gene matches: 5. There are 13 residues in the CDR3. In nucleotides, the CDR3 is TGTGCCTGGGACAGGGGGATAAGCACTGAAGCTTTCTTT. This gives the protein CAWDRGISTEAFF.

This sequence joins TRBV4-2 and TRBJ2-3, with D possibly matching TRBD2 (5 bases). This CDR3 is built from 19 residues. V lost 5 bases and J 3 bases, leaving 27 bases between the germline ends. Per germline, CDR1 LGHNA and CDR2 YNFKEQ. CDR3 DNA sequence: TGTGCCAGCAGCTCGGGCGGTAGAGGGCGCGACATGAGGACAGATACGCAGTATTTT. It translates to CASSSGGRGRDMRTDTQYF.

The J gene is TRBJ2-2, the V gene TRBV11-3; D gene unclear. CDR1 and CDR2 from the germline V gene are SGHNT and YENEEA. Trimming removed 4 bases from V and 2 bases from J, with 14 bases in between. The length of the CDR3 is 16 residues. CDR3 nucleotide sequence: TGTGCCAGCAGCTCCTACCGGAAGGACAACACCGGGGAGCTGTTTTTT. It codes for CASSSYRKDNTGELFF.

The chain joins TRBV18 to TRBJ1-2; D ambiguous. Germline CDR1 is KGHSH and CDR2 is LQKENI. Trimming removed 4 bases at V and 4 bases at J, with 10 bases between. This CDR3 is 13 amino acids long. CDR3 protein: CASSQDRSYGYTF. DNA of the CDR3: TGTGCCAGCTCACAGGACCGGAGCTATGGCTACACCTTC.

The chain couples TRBV4-3 to TRBJ2-4; 9 bases are shared with TRBD1. Trimming removed 0 bases from V and 3 bases from J; junction bases left unmatched: 18. The CDR3 sequence is 21 residues long. The germline gives CDR1 LGHNA, CDR2 YSLEER. The CDR3, as DNA: TGCGCCAGCAGCCAAGATTTTGGGACAGGGAGTCTTTTCATGGGCAAAAACATTCAGTACTTC. Translating it yields CASSQDFGTGSLFMGKNIQYF.

The gene calls are TRBV7-9 and TRBJ1-1; no definite D call. From germline, CDR1 is SEHNR and CDR2 FQNEAQ (reference sequence). The CDR3 length is 15 residues. Deletions cut 4 bases from V and 4 bases from J, with 16 bases between. The CDR3 is CASSSRPGSPTEAFF. The DNA for the CDR3 is TGTGCCAGCAGCTCCCGCCCGGGGTCACCCACTGAAGCTTTCTTT.

V is TRBV19 and J is TRBJ1-1; 10 bases are a match to TRBD1. With 4 bases clipped from V and 4 bases from J, the junction kept 3 bases outside the gene matches. CDR1 is LNHDA and CDR2 is SQIVND in the germline V gene (reference sequence). The CDR3 sequence is 14 residues long. The CDR3 loop reads CASSTGQGGTEAFF. The CDR3 DNA reads as TGTGCCAGTAGTACCGGACAGGGGGGCACTGAAGCTTTCTTT.

This sequence joins TRBV28 and TRBJ2-5; 9 bases agree with TRBD1. The CDR3 runs to 16 residues. The ends lost 6 bases at V and 5 bases at J; junction bases unmatched: 13. Germline CDR1 and CDR2: MDHEN and SYDVKM. Here the CDR3 DNA reads TGTGCCAGCAGCTCCGGGACAGGGCGTCTCGGTGAGACCCAGTACTTC. It codes for CASSSGTGRLGETQYF.

This clone was recorded only once. The chain recombines TRBV5-5 with TRBJ2-3; the match to TRBD2 covers 9 bases. CDR1 and CDR2 from the germline V gene are SGHKS and YYEKEE (reference sequence). J was trimmed by 3 bases and V by 1 base; bases with no gene match: 6. The CDR3 contains 16 residues. CDR3 nucleotide sequence: TGTGCCAGCAGCTTGATGGGACTAGCTGGGACAGATACGCAGTATTTT. Protein sequence: CASSLMGLAGTDTQYF.

This sequence joins TRBV19 and TRBJ1-1; possibly TRBD1 for D (6 bases). CDR1 is LNHDA, CDR2 SQIVND, per germline (reference sequence). The CDR3 covers 13 residues. Trimming cost V 5 bases and J 7 bases, with 14 bases left between them. CDR3 loop: CASSPQGLGEAFF. The CDR3 nucleotides are TGTGCCAGTAGTCCCCAGGGGCTAGGTGAAGCTTTCTTT.

The V gene is TRBV12-5, the J gene TRBJ2-2; TRBD2 aligns across 8 bases. There are 15 residues in the CDR3. Germline V gene sequence: CDR1 LGHNT, CDR2 FRNRAP. J gave up 1 base and V 2 bases, and 0 bases lay outside the gene matches. Here the CDR3 reads CASGLLAGNTGELFF. In DNA, the CDR3 is TGTGCTAGTGGTTTGCTAGCGGGGAACACCGGGGAGCTGTTTTTT.

V gene TRBV6-4 combines with J gene TRBJ1-5; D perhaps matches TRBD1 (5 bases). The CDR3 loop spans 16 amino acids. V was pared by 8 bases and J by 4 bases, with 21 bases between. The germline V gene has CDR1 MRHNA and CDR2 SNTAGT. This chain's CDR3 is CASQGSVGGGNQPQHF. DNA for the CDR3: TGTGCCAGCCAAGGAAGTGTAGGTGGGGGAAATCAGCCCCAGCATTTT.

The chain joins TRBV5-4 to TRBJ2-1, with TRBD2 matching 9 bases. Trimming cost V 5 bases and J 7 bases; bases outside gene matches: 10. The CDR3 is made up of 15 amino acids. The germline V gene encodes CDR1 SGHNT and CDR2 YYREEE (reference sequence). This CDR3 reads CASSSQAGGTNEQFF. The CDR3 bases are TGTGCCAGCAGTAGTCAAGCGGGGGGCACAAATGAGCAGTTCTTC.

The genes are TRBV5-4 and TRBJ2-2; possibly TRBD1 for D (5 bases). V lost 0 bases and J lost 6, with 12 bases in between. Germline V gene lookup returns CDR1 SGHNT and CDR2 YYREEE (reference sequence). The CDR3 has 15 residues. The CDR3 DNA follows: TGTGCCAGCAGCTTGGCCGGTGGGGCCGCCGGGGAGCTGTTTTTT. Amino acids: CASSLAGGAAGELFF.

The J gene is TRBJ2-1, the V gene TRBV5-4, with D possibly TRBD1 on 5 matching bases. Trimming took off 4 bases at V and 0 bases at J, with 14 bases between the two ends. CDR3 size: 16 residues. Looked up from germline, CDR1 is SGHNT and CDR2 is YYREEE (reference sequence). The CDR3 loop is CASSPGNRPSYNEQFF. The CDR3 DNA reads TGTGCCAGCAGCCCAGGGAACAGGCCCTCCTACAATGAGCAGTTCTTC.